Listed below are T cell receptor beta chains from one sample, sequenced in a study of shared clonotypes between healthy human individuals. The repertoire was sequenced with immunoSEQ multiplex PCR; TCRdb's copy has only in-frame clones and lacks some. The sample includes about 710,000 clones, 73% seen only once; the top ten take 1.5% to 2%. Source material: memory CD4+ T cells sorted from blood. These receptors all stem from a woman in her 30s in good health. The CDR3 runs from the conserved cysteine through the conserved F or W. D genes are given only for firm matches. The size entry is marked missing in some rows and otherwise reads once, few, many or a size class.

clone_size	v_call	d_call	j_call	cdr3_aa	cdr3_nt
once	TRBV29-1	-	TRBJ2-7	CSVADRPGYEQYF	TGCAGCGTTGCCGACAGGCCCGGCTACGAGCAGTACTTC
-	TRBV28	-	TRBJ1-2	CASTPGQIRGYGYTF	TGTGCCAGCACCCCGGGCCAAATTCGGGGATATGGCTACACCTTC
few	TRBV11-2	-	TRBJ1-1	CASSLLVAAGLNTEAFF	TGTGCCAGCAGCTTATTAGTAGCCGCTGGATTGAACACTGAAGCTTTCTTT
-	TRBV5-4	TRBD2	TRBJ2-7	CASSQGLAYYYEQYF	TGTGCCAGCAGCCAAGGACTAGCGTACTACTACGAGCAGTACTTC
-	TRBV6-5	-	TRBJ1-4	CASSPGLSNEKLFF	TGTGCCAGCAGTCCAGGGTTATCTAATGAAAAACTGTTTTTT
-	TRBV28	TRBD1	TRBJ1-4	CASSVTGGAGEKLFF	TGTGCCAGCAGTGTCACAGGGGGCGCGGGTGAAAAACTGTTTTTT
-	TRBV23-1	-	TRBJ1-5	CASSQFRESNQPQHF	TGCGCCAGCAGTCAATTCAGGGAAAGCAATCAGCCCCAGCATTTT
-	TRBV4-1	TRBD1	TRBJ1-2	CASSQDHQGGGYTF	TGCGCCAGCAGCCAAGACCACCAGGGGGGCGGCTACACCTTC
-	TRBV19	TRBD1	TRBJ1-5	CASTPDRGGGNQPQHF	TGTGCGAGTACCCCGGACAGGGGTGGGGGCAATCAGCCCCAGCATTTT
-	TRBV15	-	TRBJ2-5	CATSTPRWEAETQYF	TGTGCCACCAGCACCCCTCGCTGGGAGGCAGAGACCCAGTACTTC
few	TRBV28	-	TRBJ1-4	CASSSGQINEKLFF	TGTGCCAGCAGCTCCGGACAGATCAATGAAAAACTGTTTTTT
-	TRBV2	-	TRBJ2-7	CASSDLGLAVTYEQYF	TGTGCCAGCAGTGATCTCGGGTTAGCGGTTACCTACGAGCAGTACTTC
-	TRBV7-6	-	TRBJ2-7	CASGHYEQYF	TGTGCCAGCGGACACTACGAGCAGTACTTC
-	TRBV28	TRBD1	TRBJ1-2	CASSLVGTGDNYGYTF	TGTGCCAGCAGTTTGGTCGGGACAGGAGATAACTATGGCTACACCTTC
once	TRBV30	TRBD2	TRBJ2-2	CAWSGMRTSGSGTGELFF	TGTGCCTGGAGTGGTATGAGGACTAGCGGGAGTGGAACCGGGGAGCTGTTTTTT
-	TRBV29-1	TRBD2	TRBJ2-3	CSVREDPRSTDTQYF	TGCAGCGTGCGGGAGGACCCCCGCAGCACAGATACGCAGTATTTT
-	TRBV7-3	-	TRBJ2-7	CASSSRTRPYEQYF	TGTGCCAGCAGCTCCCGGACACGGCCCTACGAGCAGTACTTC
-	TRBV28	TRBD2	TRBJ2-1	CASTPGTSGSNEQFF	TGTGCCAGCACCCCAGGGACTAGCGGGAGCAATGAGCAGTTCTTC
-	TRBV2	-	TRBJ2-2	CASDSARTGELFF	TGTGCCAGCGACTCGGCTCGCACCGGGGAGCTGTTTTTT
many	TRBV6-1	-	TRBJ1-1	CAAARTEAFF	TGTGCCGCCGCTCGGACTGAAGCTTTCTTT